This TCR beta chain was found in a study of blood T cell repertoires in COVID-19. Assay: immunoSEQ multiplex PCR; the TCRdb copy retains only in-frame clones and omits some. The table shows a few hundred thousand clones, with approximately 85% occurring only once. V was clipped by 10 bases and J by 6 bases; unmatched bases: 11. This CDR3 is built from 14 residues. The germline V gene has CDR1 MGHDK and CDR2 SYGVNS. A Seattle source enrolled patients during active infection and followed them longitudinally. Material: peripheral blood. V gene TRBV25-1 combines with J gene TRBJ1-2, with 10 bases matching TRBD1. The clonotype was recovered from a human donor with COVID-19, enrolled during active disease. The donor label of this sample is uncertain. CDR3 DNA: TGTGCCACCCGGACAGGGGGAGATTGGGATGGCTACACCTTC. Translating it yields CATRTGGDWDGYTF.